Listed below are T cell receptor beta chains from one sample, sequenced in a study of spatial heterogeneity in lung cancer. TCRdb passed the 5' RACE reads through MiXCR, listing each CDR3 protein once. The table has approximately 40,000 distinct CDR3 sequences, 7.5% seen once. The sample consisted of PBMCs, taken at surgery. All receptors come from a male donor with early-stage non-small cell lung cancer. Both conserved end residues are part of each CDR3. The order of the fields is V gene, J gene, CDR3 length, CDR3 protein.

>TRBV5-1|TRBJ2-1|13
CASSQDRLNEQFF
>TRBV12-3/TRBV12-4|TRBJ2-1|12
CASSLGANEQFF
>TRBV7-9|TRBJ1-2|15
CASSPRGGADYGYTF
>TRBV12-3/TRBV12-4|TRBJ2-3|15
CASTTRNGRTDTQYF
>TRBV2|TRBJ1-1|12
CASSDLGTEAFF
>TRBV5-1|TRBJ1-2|14
CASSLKSGWKGYTF
>TRBV20-1|TRBJ2-3|15
CSASLASGTTDTQYF
>TRBV7-3|TRBJ2-2|13
CASSLYPTGELFF
>TRBV9|TRBJ2-3|15
CASSSSSGNTDTQYF
>TRBV20-1|TRBJ2-1|13
CSASPSGGNEQFF
>TRBV20-1|TRBJ2-1|14
CSARRSGRHNEQFF
>TRBV7-2|TRBJ1-2|13
CASRGQTNYGYTF
>TRBV7-6|TRBJ1-2|14
CASSLDQGPYGYTF
>TRBV4-3|TRBJ1-4|19
CASSQEGDSRVRTNEKLFF
>TRBV4-3|TRBJ1-1|14
CASSQLGLNTEAFF
>TRBV6-5|TRBJ2-1|16
CASSLEAGTSYNEQFF
>TRBV9|TRBJ2-3|16
CASSVRGGSSTDTQYF
>TRBV6-5|TRBJ1-5|13
CASSNTGNQPQHF
>TRBV24-1|TRBJ2-1|15
CATSAGLAIYNEQFF
>TRBV29-1|TRBJ1-2|13
CSGAQGASFGYTF
>TRBV7-2|TRBJ1-3|14
CASSEGNSGNTIYF
>TRBV20-1|TRBJ2-7|13
CSATQGLAREQYF
>TRBV27|TRBJ2-3|16
CASSLGHRAHTDTQYF
>TRBV14|TRBJ1-1|13
CASSLQGNTEAFF
>TRBV6-1|TRBJ2-7|13
CASSLDRSYEQYF
>TRBV6-6|TRBJ2-3|15
CASSYSGTNTDTQYF
>TRBV7-2|TRBJ1-2|14
CASSPKGQGRGYTF
>TRBV7-9|TRBJ1-1|14
CASSLQGVNTEAFF
>TRBV14|TRBJ2-1|15
CASSSQLAGDNEQFF
>TRBV20-1|TRBJ2-3|12
CSATRPSDTQYF
>TRBV29-1|TRBJ2-2|15
CSVEGWAGSTGELFF
>TRBV27|TRBJ2-7|13
CASLDRGLNEQYF
>TRBV29-1|TRBJ1-2|12
CSVAEGDYGYTF
>TRBV6-6|TRBJ1-1|15
CASRPPGTLNTEAFF
>TRBV18|TRBJ2-6|13
CASVLSGANVLTF
>TRBV20-1|TRBJ2-2|17
CSAHRPGQGAMSGELFF
>TRBV7-2|TRBJ2-1|19
CASSLNLRTVPHAYNEQFF
>TRBV11-3|TRBJ2-2|14
CASSHAVNTGELFF
>TRBV10-3|TRBJ2-1|15
CAISELEAGSNEQFF
>TRBV20-1|TRBJ2-3|15
CSAEVGAFGTDTQYF
>TRBV6-2/TRBV6-3|TRBJ2-1|13
CASIRGGGNEQFF
>TRBV20-1|TRBJ2-1|13
CSPSGANYNEQFF
>TRBV27|TRBJ2-3|15
CASSFGGQGADTQYF
>TRBV12-3/TRBV12-4|TRBJ2-1|16
CASSPRGAGRFNEQFF
>TRBV30|TRBJ2-3|14
CAWSGTRGIDTQYF
>TRBV5-6|TRBJ1-1|16
CASSLYKGIVNTEAFF
>TRBV7-9|TRBJ1-2|15
CASSLQTGSLPHYTF
>TRBV6-5|TRBJ1-5|15
CASREGRHSNQPQHF
>TRBV2|TRBJ2-2|16
CASSENEGANTGELFF
>TRBV7-2|TRBJ2-1|19
CASSFAGLAGGASYNEQFF
>TRBV4-3|TRBJ1-5|15
CASSQDSTVLKPQHF
>TRBV5-6|TRBJ2-6|18
CASSLLVRVYSGANVLTF
>TRBV29-1|TRBJ1-3|13
CSVEDRKGYTIYF
>TRBV24-1|TRBJ1-6|10
CATSARTGQF
>TRBV29-1|TRBJ1-1|11
CSAAKISEAFF
>TRBV27|TRBJ1-1|17
CASSLGGQGAIDTEAFF
>TRBV4-2|TRBJ2-2|15
CASSQDASGPGELFF
>TRBV2|TRBJ2-5|15
CASSGPGGPKETQYF
>TRBV4-3|TRBJ2-3|16
CASSQEASGGLDTQYF